The subject of this entry is one TCR beta chain. Antigen specificity is unknown. This CDR3 comprises 13 residues. V was pared by 5 bases and J by 1 base, with 1 base of the junction left unmatched. Per germline, CDR1 KGHSH and CDR2 LQKENI. These data belong to a study of vaccination effects on CD4 cells after COVID-19. Clones were sequenced by immunoSEQ multiplex PCR, and TCRdb holds only the in-frame ones, with some missing. Of 65,000 to 85,000 clones listed, about four fifths are singletons. Sequencing followed a ViraFEST assay step that expanded antigen-specific CD4+ T cells with viral peptide pools. With 10 days of culture completed, CD4+ T cells were isolated. The healthy vaccine recipients, who had no prior SARS-CoV-2 infection, showed negative nucleocapsid antibodies.

The TCR sequence derives from a human donor who received a COVID-19 vaccine. Here the sequenced sample was CD4+ T cells from PBMCs cultured with SARS-CoV-2 spike peptides, taken before COVID-19 vaccination. V and J are TRBV18 and TRBJ1-1, with 7 bases fitting TRBD1. CDR3: CASSDRENTEAFF. Written as DNA, the CDR3 is TGTGCCAGCTCAGACAGGGAGAACACTGAAGCTTTCTTT.